The 4 T cell receptor beta chains reported below all come from one sample, sequenced in a study of spatial heterogeneity in lung cancer. MiXCR, run by TCRdb on the 5' RACE reads, gives a single entry per CDR3 protein. The data contain about 40,000 distinct CDR3 sequences, around 5.2% of them singletons. The time point is: sample taken at primary tumor resection. Whole RNA was taken from tumor, nontumor lung or frozen PBMC; it was then sequenced unsorted. Source: PBMCs, taken at surgery. These TCRs come from a female donor with early-stage non-small cell lung cancer.

The V call is TRBV29-1, the J call TRBJ2-7, with D hard to call. The germline V and J ends were trimmed by 4 bases and 0 bases, with 13 bases remaining between them. The CDR3 extends over 14 amino acids. Germline V lookup: CDR1 SQVTM, CDR2 ANQGSEA. CDR3 protein: CSVVVGLSSYEQYF. Written as DNA, the CDR3 is TGCAGCGTTGTAGTAGGGTTGAGCTCCTACGAGCAGTACTTC.

V gene TRBV6-2 or TRBV6-3 combines with J gene TRBJ2-1; D call uncertain. With 5 bases removed from V and 4 bases from J, the gap between germline ends came to 15 bases. Germline CDR1 reads MNHEY; CDR2 reads SVGEGT. The CDR3 runs 15 residues. The CDR3 nucleotides are TGTGCCAGCAGTGCTCCCGCAGATCATTACAATGAGCAGTTCTTC. This translates into CASSAPADHYNEQFF.

This clonotype was observed many times. The chain employs TRBV7-3 and TRBJ2-1; 11 positions agree with TRBD2. Germline CDR1 SGHTA, CDR2 FQGTGA. With V trimmed by 2 bases and J by 11 bases, 5 bases remained unmatched. The CDR3 consists of 14 residues. This chain's CDR3 is CASSLLPSGGKQFF. DNA of the CDR3: TGTGCCAGCAGCTTATTACCTAGCGGGGGGAAGCAGTTCTTC.

This clonotype was observed at least ten times. The V and J genes are TRBV4-3 and TRBJ2-7; D remains unclear. The germline V gene encodes CDR1 LGHNA and CDR2 YSLEER. Trimming shortened V by 4 bases and J by 4 bases, and 14 bases separated the two germline ends. This CDR3 has 14 residues. CDR3 residues: CASSLYLTVYEQYF. The DNA of the CDR3 is TGCGCCAGCAGCCTCTACCTGACGGTATACGAGCAGTACTTC.